The 19 T cell receptor beta chains below come from one sample, sequenced in a study of shared clonotypes between healthy human individuals. Generated by immunoSEQ multiplex PCR, the TCRdb table keeps only in-frame clones and is missing some. The sample lists some 2,000,000 clones; 85% to 95% were seen once. Input material: naive CD4+ T cells sorted from blood. Indicated subset: CD45RA+ positively selected. These receptors came from a man younger than 35 in good health.

This clone came up once. The chain couples TRBV18 to TRBJ2-7; D uncertain. Germline V CDR1 and CDR2: KGHSH, LQKENI. The CDR3 runs to 13 residues. With 3 bases removed from V and 5 bases from J, the gap between germline ends came to 11 bases. The CDR3 bases are TGTGCCAGCTCACCGCCGGGCAGACACGAGCAGTACTTC. It encodes CASSPPGRHEQYF.

The chain is built from TRBV4-2 and TRBJ2-7; 7 bases agree with TRBD2. Trimming at V came to 4 bases and at J to 2 bases, leaving 14 bases not matched to a gene. This CDR3 region has 17 residues. CDR1 and CDR2 (germline): LGHNA, YNFKEQ. CDR3 nucleotide sequence: TGTGCCAGCAGCCTCCGACTAGCCCAGGAACCCCCCTACGAGCAGTACTTC. Protein sequence: CASSLRLAQEPPYEQYF.

The chain employs TRBV4-3 and TRBJ2-3, with TRBD1 identical over 7 bases. Losses at the gene ends were 0 bases for V and 5 bases for J; bases not matched to a gene: 11. The CDR3 has 17 residues. Germline loops: CDR1 LGHNA, CDR2 YSLEER. CDR3: CASSQDPLGRGRDTQYF. CDR3 DNA sequence: TGCGCCAGCAGCCAAGACCCCCTAGGCAGGGGGAGAGATACGCAGTATTTT.

This chain connects TRBV15 to TRBJ2-7; D may be TRBD2 (5 bases). V was trimmed by 0 bases and J by 7 bases, leaving 16 bases between them. The germline gives CDR1 LNHNV, CDR2 YYDKDF (reference sequence). This CDR3 contains 15 residues. The CDR3 bases are TGTGCCACCAGCAGAGACGTCCTATCGGGCGGGGAGCAGTACTTC. Translating it yields CATSRDVLSGGEQYF.

The V gene is TRBV5-1, the J gene TRBJ2-1, with 9 bases fitting TRBD2. Germline loops: CDR1 SGHRS, CDR2 YFSETQ. J lost 5 bases, V lost 5 bases, and 14 bases had no gene match. The CDR3 length is 17 residues. The CDR3 loop is CASRLTLAGKSNNEQFF. The CDR3 nucleotides read TGCGCCAGCAGACTTACCCTAGCGGGGAAATCTAACAATGAGCAGTTCTTC.

The J gene is TRBJ2-4, the V gene TRBV11-2, with D possibly being TRBD2 (5 bases). Germline V gene sequence: CDR1 SGHAT, CDR2 FQNNGV. V lost 6 bases to trimming and J lost 6 bases, with 15 bases between them. The CDR3 has 14 residues. The CDR3 nucleotides are TGTGCCAGCAGTTCATTGTGGGAGCGAAACATTCAGTACTTC. Translated, it gives CASSSLWERNIQYF.

CDR3 amino acids: CASSEQGAGYGYTF. DNA for the CDR3: TGCGCCAGCAGTGAACAGGGGGCAGGATATGGCTACACCTTC. This chain connects TRBV10-2 to TRBJ1-2; TRBD1 matches 9 bases. V shed 3 bases and J 5 bases; nucleotides not matched to a gene: 4. Germline-derived CDR1 and CDR2 are WSHSY and SAAADI. This CDR3 contains 14 residues.

This chain links TRBV5-6 with TRBJ2-5; TRBD2 agrees at 7 bases. The length of the CDR3 is 17 residues. With 4 bases clipped from V and 1 base from J, the junction kept 13 bases outside the gene matches. Germline loops: CDR1 SGHDT, CDR2 YYEEEE. This CDR3 reads CASSLYRGLAAQETQYF. The CDR3 DNA reads as TGTGCCAGCAGCCTTTACCGGGGTCTAGCGGCCCAAGAGACCCAGTACTTC.

V and J are TRBV18 and TRBJ2-6; 8 bases agree with TRBD2. Looked up from germline, CDR1 is KGHSH and CDR2 is LQKENI. This CDR3 has 17 residues. Trimming removed 3 bases from V and 1 base from J; junction bases left unmatched: 5. CDR3 sequence (DNA): TGTGCCAGCTCACCCCCGGGGGGGGGATCTGGGGCCAACGTCCTGACTTTC. This sequence encodes CASSPPGGGSGANVLTF.

The V gene is TRBV28, the J gene TRBJ1-4, with 8 bases fitting TRBD1. Germline V gives CDR1 MDHEN, CDR2 SYDVKM. Unmatched junction bases numbered 10, after V lost 5 bases and J lost 5 bases. There are 16 residues in the CDR3. This CDR3 is CASSPLTGEMNEKLFF. The CDR3 DNA is TGTGCCAGCAGTCCCCTGACAGGGGAAATGAATGAAAAACTGTTTTTT.

This clone was observed a few times. V and J are TRBV28 and TRBJ1-5; D is perhaps TRBD1 (5 bases). Trimming removed 8 bases at V and 9 bases at J, with 11 bases between. Per the germline V gene, CDR1 is MDHEN and CDR2 is SYDVKM. The CDR3 is 11 residues long. Here the CDR3 reads CASVFGGPQHF. As DNA, the CDR3 is TGTGCCAGCGTTTTCGGGGGGCCCCAGCATTTT.

A single count supports this clone. The chain combines TRBV5-1 with TRBJ1-1; no clear D. V was clipped by 5 bases and J by 0 bases, with 8 bases between them. Per the germline V gene, CDR1 is SGHRS and CDR2 is YFSETQ. The CDR3 spans 13 residues. CDR3 protein: CASRGGLNTEAFF. As DNA, the CDR3 is TGCGCCAGCAGGGGAGGGTTGAACACTGAAGCTTTCTTT.

The rearrangement joins TRBV30 to TRBJ2-3; 8 nucleotides agree with TRBD1. The CDR3 is made up of 17 amino acids. The V gene end was trimmed by 3 bases and the J gene end by 5 bases; junction bases not matched to a gene: 16. CDR1 GTSNPN and CDR2 SVGIG come from the germline V gene (reference sequence). CDR3 amino acids: CAWRDPGGAGGRDTQYF. The CDR3 bases are TGTGCCTGGAGGGACCCTGGAGGGGCAGGGGGCAGAGATACGCAGTATTTT.

This clone was seen just once. Here the CDR3 reads CASSPQGQGGSPLHF. CDR3 sequence (DNA): TGTGCCAGCTCACCACAAGGACAGGGCGGATCACCCCTCCACTTT. The rearrangement uses TRBV18 and TRBJ1-6, with TRBD1 matching 8 bases. The CDR3 totals 15 residues. Germline values: CDR1 KGHSH, CDR2 LQKENI. V gave up 1 base and J gave up 10 bases; unmatched junction bases: 6.

The chain has TRBV19 and TRBJ2-7, with D perhaps being TRBD1 or TRBD2 (6 bases each). The CDR3 is 13 residues long. The ends were cut back, 8 bases at V and 2 bases at J, with 13 bases in the middle. CDR1 and CDR2 (germline): LNHDA, SQIVND (reference sequence). CDR3 protein: CASEDRTTYEQYF. Here the CDR3 DNA reads TGTGCCAGTGAAGACAGGACTACCTACGAGCAGTACTTC.

The chain carries TRBV7-9 and TRBJ1-2, with D perhaps TRBD1 (6 bases). V was clipped by 3 bases and J by 5 bases, with 16 bases between them. This CDR3 has 15 amino acids. From germline, CDR1 is SEHNR and CDR2 FQNEAQ (reference sequence). Written as DNA, the CDR3 is TGTGCCAGCAGCTTCCTACAGGGTTCCCATTATGGCTACACCTTC. It translates to CASSFLQGSHYGYTF.

The chain has TRBV5-1 and TRBJ2-1; 8 positions match TRBD1. The CDR3 length is 13 residues. From germline, CDR1 is SGHRS and CDR2 YFSETQ. Trimming cost V 7 bases and J 14 bases; bases outside gene matches: 14. CDR3 sequence (DNA): TGCGCCAGCTCACCTGGACTGGAACAGGGGGAGTTCTTC. Encoded protein: CASSPGLEQGEFF.

The chain is built from TRBV10-3 and TRBJ2-5; D is possibly TRBD1 (6 bases). V was pared by 4 bases and J by 5 bases, with 17 bases between. This CDR3 is built from 15 residues. Germline lookup yields CDR1 ENHRY and CDR2 SYGVKD. The CDR3 loop reads CAISGHQGYGETQYF. The CDR3 region has the DNA TGTGCCATCAGTGGCCATCAGGGGTACGGGGAGACCCAGTACTTC.

The chain combines TRBV25-1 with TRBJ2-5; 8 positions match TRBD2. From germline, CDR1 is MGHDK and CDR2 SYGVNS. The junction had 10 bases not matched to a gene; V was cut back by 2 bases and J by 2 bases. CDR3 length equals 17 residues. The CDR3 bases are TGTGCCAGCAGTGAAGGTGTGCTAGCGGGCCCACAAGAGACCCAGTACTTC. Its translation is CASSEGVLAGPQETQYF.